What follows are 25 T cell receptor beta chains derived from one specimen sequenced in a study of shared clonotypes between healthy human individuals. The protocol was immunoSEQ multiplex PCR, while the TCRdb copy is restricted to in-frame clones and leaves out a portion. The sample lists about 1 million clones, around 76% seen once, with about 1.5% in the top ten. The specimen was memory CD4+ T cells sorted from blood. Subset denoted: CD45RA-negative fraction. The source is a man between 18 and 29 years old in good health.

Many counts were recorded for this clone. CDR3 amino acids: CASSLGFISRVQPQHF. In DNA, the CDR3 is TGTGCCAGCAGTTTAGGCTTTATAAGCAGGGTTCAGCCCCAGCATTTT. The chain carries TRBV28 and TRBJ1-5; tentatively, D is TRBD1 (5 bases). CDR1 is MDHEN and CDR2 is SYDVKM in the germline V gene. V lost 2 bases, J lost 6 bases, and 17 bases lay in between. This CDR3 is 16 amino acids long.

DNA of the CDR3: TGTGCCAGCAGTGAAGTTGTCGGTCCGACGCCCCAGCATTTT. Amino acid sequence: CASSEVVGPTPQHF. V and J are TRBV6-1 and TRBJ1-5; D unresolved. CDR3 length: 14 amino acids. Germline lookup yields CDR1 MNHNS and CDR2 SASEGT. The V gene lost 1 base and the J gene lost 9 bases, with 13 bases spanning the gap.

This chain connects TRBV5-1 to TRBJ1-4, with 7 bases identical to TRBD1. The ends lost 2 bases at V and 4 bases at J; junction bases unmatched: 8. This CDR3 is built from 16 residues. CDR1 SGHRS and CDR2 YFSETQ come from the germline V gene. This chain's CDR3 is CASSLLGGDVNEKLFF. The CDR3 DNA reads as TGCGCCAGCAGCTTATTAGGGGGCGACGTTAATGAAAAACTGTTTTTT.

This clone was detected only once. The chain uses TRBV28 and TRBJ2-7, with TRBD2 identical over 7 bases. The J segment lost 2 bases and the V segment lost 5 bases, leaving 15 bases of the junction unmatched. The germline V gene has CDR1 MDHEN and CDR2 SYDVKM. The CDR3 totals 17 residues. CDR3 DNA sequence: TGTGCCAGCAGTCCCCGGGAGGCGGGGACTACACCCTACGAGCAGTACTTC. Translating gives CASSPREAGTTPYEQYF.

This clone was picked up a small number of times. This chain uses TRBV5-1 with TRBJ1-4, with 7 bases that match TRBD1. CDR3 length: 14 residues. V dropped 3 bases and J dropped 3; count of bases not matched to a gene: 2. From germline, CDR1 is SGHRS and CDR2 YFSETQ. The CDR3 region is CASSWTGPNEKLFF. In nucleotides, the CDR3 is TGCGCCAGCAGCTGGACAGGTCCTAATGAAAAACTGTTTTTT. The variable domain in full, with the rest retrieved from reference TRBV5-1 and TRBJ1-4, is KAGVTQTPRYLIKTRGQQVTLSCSPISGHRSVSWYQQTPGQGLQFLFEYFSETQRNKGNFPGRFSGRQFSNSRSEMNVSTLELGDSALYLCASSWTGPNEKLFFGSGTQLSVL.

The CDR3 spells CASSIQGSTDTQYF. CDR3 coding DNA: TGTGCCAGTAGTATACAGGGGAGCACAGATACGCAGTATTTT. V usage is TRBV19 and J usage is TRBJ2-3; D is perhaps TRBD1 (6 bases). Trimming cost V 2 bases and J 0 bases, with 6 bases left between them. The germline CDR1 and CDR2 sequences are LNHDA and SQIVND (reference sequence). The CDR3 runs to 14 residues. The variable domain in full, completed from reference TRBV19 and TRBJ2-3, reads DGGITQSPKYLFRKEGQNVTLSCEQNLNHDAMYWYRQDPGQGLRLIYYSQIVNDFQKGDIAEGYSVSREKKESFPLTVTSAQKNPTAFYLCASSIQGSTDTQYFGPGTRLTVL.

The gene calls are TRBV21-1 and TRBJ1-6. TRBV21-1 is assigned pseudogene status. The CDR3 sequence is 21 residues long. This CDR3 is CASSTPHSVFLGGIPGSPLHF. For the CDR3, the DNA is TGTGCCAGCAGCACACCCCATAGTGTGTTTTTGGGGGGCATCCCCGGTTCACCCCTCCACTTT.

The rearrangement links TRBV28 to TRBJ2-7, with 8 bases identical to TRBD2. CDR1 and CDR2 from the germline V gene are MDHEN and SYDVKM. The ends lost 3 bases at V and 0 bases at J; junction bases unmatched: 4. The CDR3 contains 15 residues. The CDR3 nucleotides are TGTGCCAGCAGTTTGTCCACTAGCGGCTCCTACGAGCAGTACTTC. This encodes CASSLSTSGSYEQYF.

The genes are TRBV5-4 and TRBJ2-3, with D possibly TRBD1 on 7 matching bases. The CDR3 loop spans 15 amino acids. From germline, CDR1 is SGHNT and CDR2 YYREEE (reference sequence). Between the trimmed V and J ends, which lost 2 bases and 0 bases, there was a span of 10 bases. The CDR3: CASSFPGGSTDTQYF. CDR3 coding DNA: TGTGCCAGCAGCTTCCCAGGGGGGAGCACAGATACGCAGTATTTT.

The J gene is TRBJ1-1, the V gene TRBV30; TRBD1 agrees at 8 bases. Germline CDR1 and CDR2: GTSNPN and SVGIG (reference sequence). The CDR3 loop spans 15 amino acids. Germline trimming cut 8 bases from V and 2 bases from J; bases unmatched to any gene: 13. The CDR3 coding sequence is TGTGCCGGAGGTTCGCGACAGGGGTTTAACACTGAAGCTTTCTTT. This encodes CAGGSRQGFNTEAFF.

Notes on this clone: The sample has other DNA sequences that encode this CDR3 too. The V and J genes are TRBV6-5 and TRBJ1-6, with a weak D call TRBD1 (6 bases). The CDR3 runs 16 residues. V gave up 0 bases and J gave up 10 bases, with 16 bases separating them. CDR1 and CDR2 (germline): MNHEY, SVGAGI. The CDR3 DNA reads as TGTGCCAGCAGTTACTCGAGGGGGGCAGAGGGGTCACCCCTCCACTTT. Encoded protein: CASSYSRGAEGSPLHF.

The CDR3 region has the DNA TGTGCCAGGTCTGGAACAGGGGCTCAAACTAATGAAAAACTGTTTTTT. Its protein product is CARSGTGAQTNEKLFF. This chain links TRBV2 with TRBJ1-4; 7 bases align to TRBD1. CDR1 and CDR2 (germline): SNHLY, FYNNEI. This CDR3 is built from 16 residues. Trimming at V came to 9 bases and at J to 1 base, leaving 11 bases not matched to a gene.

V usage is TRBV28 and J usage is TRBJ2-7; 12 bases are a match to TRBD2. This CDR3 has 14 residues. The J segment lost 7 bases and the V segment lost 10 bases, leaving 11 bases of the junction unmatched. Germline loops: CDR1 MDHEN, CDR2 SYDVKM. The CDR3 reads CANRLAGVPREQYF. CDR3 DNA sequence: TGTGCCAACCGACTAGCGGGGGTCCCAAGAGAGCAGTACTTC.

This clone was observed a handful of times. The junction differs from germline at one of its ends, possibly a read error. The V and J genes are TRBV5-1 and TRBJ1-1; 9 bases agree with TRBD1. There are 14 residues in the CDR3. The germline V gene has CDR1 SGHRS and CDR2 YFSETQ. DNA of the CDR3: TGCGCCAGCAGCTCCGGGACAGGGAACCCTGAAGCTTTCTTT. Translated, it gives CASSSGTGNPEAFF.

As to this clone: The sample carries other DNA sequences with the same CDR3. This rearrangement joins TRBV15 to TRBJ2-5; no firm D call. Trimming removed 0 bases at V and 1 base at J, with 3 bases between. Germline CDR1 LNHNV, CDR2 YYDKDF (reference sequence). The CDR3 contains 13 residues. The CDR3 nucleotides are TGTGCCACCAGCAGAGACTTCCAAGAGACCCAGTACTTC. Translating gives CATSRDFQETQYF.

On this clone itself: It may be a read error: a sequence one base away is much more abundant. Different DNA sequences within this sample yield the same CDR3. The V and J genes are TRBV9 and TRBJ2-3, with D hard to call. The CDR3 totals 11 residues. V lost 3 bases, J lost 5 bases, and 4 bases lay in between. The germline V gene has CDR1 SGDLS and CDR2 YYNGEE. CDR3 nucleotide sequence: TGTGCCAGCAGCGCGGAAGATACGCAGTATTTT. Its protein is CASSAEDTQYF.

The chain is built from TRBV27 and TRBJ1-1, with 10 bases lining up with TRBD1. This CDR3 contains 17 residues. After removal of 2 bases from V and 5 bases from J, the junction contained 11 bases not matched to a gene. Germline V gives CDR1 MNHEY, CDR2 SMNVEV (reference sequence). The DNA for the CDR3 is TGTGCCAGCAGTTTAGGGTCCGGACAGGGGGGAAGGACTGAAGCTTTCTTT. Protein product: CASSLGSGQGGRTEAFF.

V gene TRBV10-3 combines with J gene TRBJ2-2; 10 bases line up with TRBD2. The CDR3 contains 15 residues. J was trimmed by 4 bases and V by 10 bases; bases with no gene match: 9. The germline CDR1 and CDR2 sequences are ENHRY and SYGVKD. CDR3 in DNA: TGTGCCAGCATGGGGCTAGCGGGGGTCACCGGGGAGCTGTTTTTT. Translation: CASMGLAGVTGELFF.

The CDR3 nucleotides read TGTGCCAGCAGTTATGGACAGGGGGCCCCTTACAATGAGCAGTTCTTC. Residues: CASSYGQGAPYNEQFF. J is TRBJ2-1 and V is TRBV6-6; 11 bases are shared with TRBD1. Germline values: CDR1 MNHNY, CDR2 SVGAGI (reference sequence). The CDR3 spans 16 residues. Trimming cost V 3 bases and J 4 bases; bases outside gene matches: 5.

The chain uses TRBV18 and TRBJ1-5; D remains ambiguous. The CDR3 contains 15 residues. Trimming took 3 bases from V and 0 from J, leaving 9 bases between them. Germline V lookup: CDR1 KGHSH, CDR2 LQKENI. CDR3 sequence reads: CASSPLGFSNQPQHF. The CDR3 DNA sequence: TGTGCCAGCTCACCGTTAGGGTTTAGCAATCAGCCCCAGCATTTT.

This clone came up once. The chain carries TRBV10-2 and TRBJ2-7, with 9 bases aligning to TRBD2. The CDR3 has 14 residues. Germline CDR1 WSHSY, CDR2 SAAADI. Trimming removed 7 bases from V and 5 bases from J; junction bases left unmatched: 9. CDR3 nucleotides: TGCGCCAGCACCAATAGCGGGAGCCGGAACGAGCAGTACTTC. Residues: CASTNSGSRNEQYF.

CDR3 residues: CASSLGSKSSPLHF. DNA of the CDR3: TGTGCCAGCAGCTTGGGCAGTAAATCCTCACCCCTCCACTTT. This chain connects TRBV5-6 to TRBJ1-6, with D unclear. Trimming shortened V by 0 bases and J by 10 bases, and 11 bases separated the two germline ends. The CDR3 is 14 residues long. Germline values: CDR1 SGHDT, CDR2 YYEEEE.

V and J are TRBV18 and TRBJ1-3; no firm D call. CDR1 and CDR2 (germline): KGHSH, LQKENI. V gave up 2 bases and J gave up 0 bases, with 8 bases separating them. The CDR3 spans 15 residues. The CDR3 is CASSPAHSSGNTIYF. The CDR3, as DNA: TGTGCCAGCTCACCAGCGCACTCCTCTGGAAACACCATATATTTT. Looking up the rest from reference TRBV18 and TRBJ1-3 gives the full variable domain: NAGVMQNPRHLVRRRGQEARLRCSPMKGHSHVYWYRQLPEEGLKFMVYLQKENIIDESGMPKERFSAEFPKEGPSILRIQQVVRGDSAAYFCASSPAHSSGNTIYFGEGSWLTVV.

This clone showed up many times. V and J are TRBV5-1 and TRBJ1-2; D is uncertain. The V and J ends lost 0 bases and 8 bases respectively, with 14 bases between them. This CDR3 contains 14 residues. The V gene's germline CDR1 is SGHRS and CDR2 YFSETQ. The CDR3 DNA reads as TGCGCCAGCAGCTTGGAAGGGCAGTCTGGCGGCTACACCTTC. Amino acid sequence: CASSLEGQSGGYTF.

The gene calls are TRBV7-2 and TRBJ2-7, with a weak D call TRBD2 (6 bases). The CDR3 has 16 residues. CDR1 SGHTA and CDR2 FQGNSA come from the germline V gene. Trimming left V 3 bases short and J 4 bases short, with 19 bases between. CDR3 DNA sequence: TGTGCCAGCAGCTTCGGGGCAGGGATGGGAGGTTACGAGCAGTACTTC. Residues: CASSFGAGMGGYEQYF.